The 8 T cell receptor beta chains below were found in one sample sequenced in a study of T cell repertoires in cytomegalovirus infection. One entry per CDR3 protein results from TCRdb running MiXCR on the reads. In the table there are about 360,000 distinct CDR3 sequences, about 35% of which are singletons. These TCRs are of unknown antigen specificity. The specimen comprised cultured PBMCs, sampled from culture after CMV antigen stimulation. The receptors come from a human donor in good health (CMV status not recorded). Some clones in this sample may be carry-over from other donors' samples.

The V and J genes are TRBV12-3 or TRBV12-4 and TRBJ1-5, with D tentatively TRBD1 (6 bases). The V gene lost 7 bases and the J gene lost 4 bases, with 20 bases spanning the gap. The CDR3 spans 16 residues. As DNA, the CDR3 is TGTGCCAGCATATTAGGTGGCAGGGGTGATAATCAGCCCCAGCATTTT. Its protein is CASILGGRGDNQPQHF.

The table lists this clonotype with a few counts. The CDR3 sequence: CASSYSPYPGLGALGLADLYEQYV. The CDR3 DNA reads TGTGCCAGCAGTTACTCGCCCTACCCCGGACTAGGAGCCCTCGGACTAGCGGACCTATACGAGCAGTACGTC. The chain links TRBV6-2 or TRBV6-3 to TRBJ2-7, with 10 bases fitting TRBD2. There are 24 residues in the CDR3. Germline V gives CDR1 MNHEY, CDR2 SVGEGT. J was trimmed by 4 bases and V by 0 bases; bases with no gene match: 30.

This clonotype occurred a few times. The chain recombines TRBV7-2 with TRBJ2-5, with TRBD2 identical over 12 bases. The CDR3 extends over 14 amino acids. The ends lost 5 bases at V and 9 bases at J; junction bases unmatched: 7. Germline lookup yields CDR1 SGHTA and CDR2 FQGNSA. Written as DNA, the CDR3 is TGTGCCAGCAGCCCCCGGCTAGCGGGAGGGCCCCAGTACTTC. Translated, it gives CASSPRLAGGPQYF. Full variable domain (missing parts from reference TRBV7-2 and TRBJ2-5): GAGVSQSPSNKVTEKGKDVELRCDPISGHTALYWYRQSLGQGLEFLIYFQGNSAPDKSGLPSDRFSAERTGGSVSTLTIQRTQQEDSAVYLCASSPRLAGGPQYFGPGTRLLVL.

This chain connects TRBV2 to TRBJ2-1; tentative D call: TRBD2 (6 bases). Per germline, CDR1 SNHLY and CDR2 FYNNEI. V lost 8 bases and J 4 bases, leaving 9 bases between the germline ends. The CDR3 is 12 amino acids. This CDR3 is CASGGDYNEQFF. CDR3 in DNA: TGTGCCAGCGGCGGGGATTACAATGAGCAGTTCTTC.

In this sample, this clonotype turned up a few times. The chain joins TRBV28 to TRBJ2-1, with 10 bases that match TRBD2. The germline V gene encodes CDR1 MDHEN and CDR2 SYDVKM. The length of the CDR3 is 15 residues. J gave up 0 bases and V 7 bases, and 3 bases lay outside the gene matches. The CDR3, as DNA: TGTGCCAGCATGGGGACTAGCGACTCCTACAATGAGCAGTTCTTC. It translates to CASMGTSDSYNEQFF.

This rearrangement joins TRBV4-1 to TRBJ2-1; the match to TRBD1 covers 7 bases. V lost 5 bases to trimming and J lost 4 bases; unmatched junction nucleotides: 8. This CDR3 region has 15 residues. The germline CDR1 and CDR2 sequences are MGHRA and YSYEKL. CDR3 sequence reads: CASSSRDSKYNEQFF. The CDR3 bases are TGCGCCAGCAGCTCCCGGGACAGCAAGTACAATGAGCAGTTCTTC.

The table lists this clonotype with many counts. V is TRBV7-8 and J is TRBJ1-1; D is unclear. Germline CDR1 and CDR2: SGHVS and FQNEAQ. CDR3 length equals 13 residues. Deletions cut 0 bases from V and 7 bases from J, with 9 bases between. For the CDR3, the DNA is TGTGCCAGCAGCTTAGCGCCCGTGGGTGAAGCTTTCTTT. Translation: CASSLAPVGEAFF.

The chain links TRBV28 to TRBJ2-7; TRBD2 matches 7 bases. CDR3 length: 15 residues. In germline, CDR1 is MDHEN, CDR2 SYDVKM. Trimming cost V 2 bases and J 6 bases; bases outside gene matches: 10. The CDR3 DNA is TGTGCCAGCAGTTTACGCGGCGGGAGCACAGTCGAGCAGTACTTC. This encodes CASSLRGGSTVEQYF. The full variable domain, with the rest looked up from reference TRBV28 and TRBJ2-7, is DVKVTQSSRYLVKRTGEKVFLECVQDMDHENMFWYRQDPGLGLRLIYFSYDVKMKEKGDIPEGYSVSREKKERFSLILESASTNQTSMYLCASSLRGGSTVEQYFGPGTRLTVT.